The clone carrying this T cell receptor (beta chain) was observed once. Participants reported their clinical history, and cohort assignment relied on those reports. The protocol was immunoSEQ multiplex PCR, while the TCRdb copy is restricted to in-frame clones and leaves out a portion. Of almost 200,000 clones in the sample, about 89% are singletons; the top ten hold approximately 8.1%. These data belong to a study of blood T cell repertoires in COVID-19. About the research overall: The United States, Italy and Spain supplied acute and convalescent COVID-19 samples. Sources were T cells, B-cell-depleted T cells, or PBMCs; the material itself was cDNA or gDNA.

The junction had 12 bases not matched to a gene; V was cut back by 0 bases and J by 14 bases. Germline assignment: CDR1 MGHRA and CDR2 YSYEKL. There are 15 residues in the CDR3. The receptor was isolated from a woman under 30 who had recovered from COVID-19. V is TRBV4-1 and J is TRBJ2-3; 9 bases map to TRBD1. The sequenced sample was PBMCs or T cells enriched from blood (not recorded which). The CDR3 region is CASSQDLNRDRDRYF. In nucleotides, the CDR3 is TGCGCCAGCAGCCAAGACCTAAACCGGGACAGGGATAGGTATTTT.